This TCR beta chain was recovered during a study of cytomegalovirus exposure and HLA in healthy donors. Data came from immunoSEQ multiplex PCR; TCRdb stores just in-frame clones and leaves some out. Of about 120,000 clones listed, roughly nine tenths are singletons. As to this clone: Its antigen remains unknown.

Study conclusions and caveats: It was reported that the classifier diagnosed cytomegalovirus status with high specificity and sensitivity in both the original and validation cohorts.

Unmatched junction bases numbered 14, after V lost 3 bases and J lost 4 bases. This CDR3 is built from 17 residues. Looked up from germline, CDR1 is SGHDT and CDR2 is YYEEEE. Sample: PBMCs. This chain connects TRBV5-6 to TRBJ2-7; TRBD2 aligns across 9 bases. The TCR comes from a woman aged 18-30 years in good health and CMV-seronegative. The CDR3 coding sequence is TGTGCCAGCAGCTCCCCGTTTGCGGGGGGGGAAGGATACGAGCAGTACTTC. This encodes CASSSPFAGGEGYEQYF.